This T cell receptor beta chain stems from a study of T cell responses to AZD1222 COVID-19 vaccine (dated by TCRdb to about 2021). About the study as a whole: AZD1222 recipients with second doses at about 4 weeks or about 12 weeks were pooled, because spike-specific TCR depth and breadth did not differ between schedules. TCR sequencing was performed for 230 to 250 trial participants, of whom 200 to 210 were given two doses of AZD1222 and some 26 were given two doses of MenACWY control vaccine. Trial participants were enrolled by age into 18-55, 56-69 and 70-plus year subgroups, with around 150, 28 and 57 TCR-sequenced participants respectively. Study-wide findings and limitations: In the small 56-69-year group, the increase in depth fell short of significance, most likely because of low power. Because no day 14 peak-response samples were available, repertoires were characterized only after the peak T cell response. Participants were mostly white British, with more females than males. The authors suggested clonal diversity may have been underestimated. After two AZD1222 doses, spike-specific TCR breadth and depth were significantly higher than at day 0 and than in MenACWY recipients. Only five or six AZD1222 recipients were SARS-CoV-2 seropositive at baseline, limiting conclusions about previously exposed vaccinees. Reportedly, almost half of the unique spike-specific TCRs recognized epitopes lying outside the regions that are mutated in the B.1.351 and B.1.1.7 variants. The whole spike protein was spanned by vaccine-associated CD4 TCRs, and dominant responses were seen in regions 160-218 and 743-854.

Interpreted using the paper, the time point label stands for: baseline before first vaccination. Vaccinee samples were obtained from the UK trials COV001 and COV002, which included a single-blind randomized controlled phase 2/3 trial of AZD1222 (ChAdOx1 nCoV-19) in healthy adults. Trial participant PBMC samples were collected at day 0 and day 28 after the second dose for TCRbeta chain sequencing. Sequences GTSNPN (CDR1) and SVGIG (CDR2) are obtained from the germline V gene (reference sequence). At the junction V is shortened by 3 bases and J by 2 bases, with 7 bases in between. The CDR3 has 12 amino acids, counting the end cysteine and phenylalanine. The only DNA kept is the CDR3, 36 bases in frame from the first base. The CDR3 regions of human TCRbeta chains were analyzed by immunosequencing. As for how the authors treated the data: Repertoire TCRs were matched against a reference library of SARS-CoV-2-specific TCRs generated with the MIRA antigen-specificity platform. Breadth was defined as the fraction of unique TCRs that were SARS-CoV-2-associated. Depth was defined as the fraction of total T cells that were SARS-CoV-2-associated. Using the MIRA data, each spike-specific TCR was mapped to the spike region that the TCR reacts to and placed in a CD4 or CD8 class. Log10-transformed breadth and depth values were compared by one-way ANOVA with Sidak's multiple comparisons tests. TCRdb provides this immuneACCESS table in a form limited to in-frame rearrangements. Some clones are lacking; in checked studies, under half of them reflect an unresolved V gene, and why the rest are absent is not known. V and J calls and clone size are those listed in that table; D and trimming were worked out from the DNA. Recorded for this sample are some 140,000 clones; roughly 90% of them occurred a single time. Under 20% of the sample lies in the top ten.

A note on this clone: Its antigen is currently not known. Base qualities are missing; no much larger clone stands one base away.

The chain links TRBV30 with TRBJ2-5; the D gene lacks a confident call. This material consisted of peripheral blood, taken on day 0 of AZD1222 vaccination. The sequence came from an adult in good health. The DNA reads TGTGCCTGGAGGGCAGGACAAGAGACCCAGTACTTC. Translated, it reads CAWRAGQETQYF.